This is a list of T cell receptor beta chains from one sample in a study of blood T cell repertoires in COVID-19. The table came from immunoSEQ multiplex PCR; TCRdb's copy has only in-frame clones and leaves some out. Of approximately 230,000 clones in the sample, around four fifths were seen once. The sequenced sample consisted of PBMCs or T cells enriched from blood (not recorded which). These receptors came from a man aged 35 to 55 who had recovered from COVID-19. Each CDR3 is given with its conserved first and last residue. The order of the fields is CDR3 DNA, CDR3 protein, D gene, clone size, J gene, V gene. D genes are given only for firm matches. A clone size is listed for some rows: how often the clone was seen (once, few, many), or a class if it is expanded.

TGTGCCAGCAGCCAAGAGGCCGACAGGGTTGAAGCTTTCTTT,CASSQEADRVEAFF,TRBD1,NA,TRBJ1-1,TRBV3-1/TRBV3-2
TGTGCCAGCAGCCAGTCCCGTCAGCCCCAGCATTTT,CASSQSRQPQHF,NA,NA,TRBJ1-5,TRBV4-2
TGTGTCAGAAGCGGCGAGGGGGAGACAGGACACACCGGGGAGCTGTTTTTT,CVRSGEGETGHTGELFF,NA,few,TRBJ2-2,TRBV7-5
TGTGCCAGCAGCCCGACTAGCGGGCAAGAGACCCAGTACTTC,CASSPTSGQETQYF,TRBD2,NA,TRBJ2-5,TRBV11-3
TGTGCCACCTCGGACAGGGACAGCAATCAGCCCCAGCATTTT,CATSDRDSNQPQHF,TRBD1,few,TRBJ1-5,TRBV10-3
TGTGCCAGCAGCTTAGTCGGGACAGCAGCTAACTATGGCTACACCTTC,CASSLVGTAANYGYTF,TRBD1,NA,TRBJ1-2,TRBV7-2
TGCGCCAGCAGCTTGGTTCCCAGGGGGATCAGGTCACCCCTCCACTTT,CASSLVPRGIRSPLHF,TRBD1,NA,TRBJ1-6,TRBV5-1
TGTGCCAGCAGTTCGGGGAGTTCTCGAGGCTACACCTTC,CASSSGSSRGYTF,NA,NA,TRBJ1-2,TRBV6-5
TGCGCCAGCAGCTTGGGAGGGCGAGCCGAGCAGTACTTC,CASSLGGRAEQYF,NA,NA,TRBJ2-7,TRBV5-1
TGTGCCAGCACCGAAGAGGGGGCGAAAGGGAATCAGCCCCAGCATTTT,CASTEEGAKGNQPQHF,TRBD1,few,TRBJ1-5,TRBV28
TGTGCCAGCAGCCTCCTCTTGGGGGCTGGCGACGAGCAGTACTTC,CASSLLLGAGDEQYF,NA,NA,TRBJ2-7,TRBV7-8
TGTGCCAGCAGCCCACTGGGCAGGGGGAATTCACCCCTCCACTTT,CASSPLGRGNSPLHF,TRBD1,NA,TRBJ1-6,TRBV7-9
TGTGCCACCAGCAGACCGCGGGGAGGGGGTAGTGAAAAACTGTTTTTT,CATSRPRGGGSEKLFF,NA,many,TRBJ1-4,TRBV15
TGCGCCAGCAGTCAATCCCCAGGGCACCCCTCCTACGAGCAGTACTTC,CASSQSPGHPSYEQYF,NA,NA,TRBJ2-7,TRBV23-1
TGTGCCAGCTCACCATCGGGCCAAGAGACCCAGTACTTC,CASSPSGQETQYF,NA,NA,TRBJ2-5,TRBV18
TGCGCCAGCAGCCACCCTGTTAAGGACGGGGGCACTGAAGCTTTCTTT,CASSHPVKDGGTEAFF,NA,NA,TRBJ1-1,TRBV4-1
TGCGCCAGCAGCGAGGGACAGGGGAGGACTGAAGCTTTCTTT,CASSEGQGRTEAFF,TRBD1,once,TRBJ1-1,TRBV5-1
TGTGCCAGTAGTGTTACCAGGAACACCGGGGAGCTGTTTTTT,CASSVTRNTGELFF,NA,NA,TRBJ2-2,TRBV19
TGTGCAGCTAAGCGGGGGAGCACCGGGGAGCTGTTTTTT,CAAKRGSTGELFF,TRBD2,NA,TRBJ2-2,TRBV9
TGCGCCAGCAGCTTCGGACTAGCGGGAGGGGCAGATACGCAGTATTTT,CASSFGLAGGADTQYF,TRBD2,once,TRBJ2-3,TRBV5-1
TGTGCCTGGAGTGTACAGGGCAGGCAGCAGTTCTTC,CAWSVQGRQQFF,NA,NA,TRBJ2-1,TRBV30
TGTGCCAGCAGCTCAGGGGGCAGGGTGGAGACCCAGTACTTC,CASSSGGRVETQYF,TRBD1,NA,TRBJ2-5,TRBV7-2
TGTGCCAGCAGTTTAGTCAACAGGGCCCCCTTTAGCTATGGCTACACCTTC,CASSLVNRAPFSYGYTF,NA,NA,TRBJ1-2,TRBV28
TGTGCCAGCAGCTTCGGACAGGGCGGCACTGAAGCTTTCTTT,CASSFGQGGTEAFF,TRBD1,NA,TRBJ1-1,TRBV5-6
TGTGCCAGCAGCCAGGGGGCAGCCTACGAGCAGTACTTC,CASSQGAAYEQYF,TRBD1,NA,TRBJ2-7,TRBV7-3
TGTGCCAGCAGAGGTTCGGGGGAAGAGACCCAGTACTTC,CASRGSGEETQYF,NA,NA,TRBJ2-5,TRBV6-5
TGTGCCAGCAGCCAAGATCGGAGGAGCGAACTGTTTTTT,CASSQDRRSELFF,NA,NA,TRBJ1-4,TRBV3-1/TRBV3-2
TGTGCCAGCTCACCCGTCAGGGGCAATGAGCAGTTCTTC,CASSPVRGNEQFF,NA,NA,TRBJ2-1,TRBV18
TGCGCCAGCAGCCAAGAGGGGGCAGGTCAGCCCCAGCATTTT,CASSQEGAGQPQHF,NA,NA,TRBJ1-5,TRBV4-1
TGTGCCAGCAGCCCTCAGGCAGGGGTGGATGAAAAACTGTTTTTT,CASSPQAGVDEKLFF,NA,NA,TRBJ1-4,TRBV7-2
TGTGCCAGCAGTCCCCCCGGGACAGCGTTCTATAGCAATCAGCCCCAGCATTTT,CASSPPGTAFYSNQPQHF,TRBD1,NA,TRBJ1-5,TRBV28